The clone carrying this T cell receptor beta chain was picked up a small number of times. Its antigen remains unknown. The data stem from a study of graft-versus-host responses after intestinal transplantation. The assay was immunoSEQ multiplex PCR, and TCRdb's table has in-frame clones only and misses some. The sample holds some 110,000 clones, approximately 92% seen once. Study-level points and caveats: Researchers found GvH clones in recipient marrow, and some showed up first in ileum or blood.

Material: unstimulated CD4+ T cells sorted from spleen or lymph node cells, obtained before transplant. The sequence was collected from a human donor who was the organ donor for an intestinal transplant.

This chain's CDR3 is CASSLTGGEKLFF. DNA for the CDR3: TGTGCCAGCAGCTTAACAGGGGGTGAAAAACTGTTTTTT. This chain uses TRBV5-8 with TRBJ1-4; 8 bases agree with TRBD1. This CDR3 is built from 13 residues. Germline CDR1 is SGHTS and CDR2 is YDEGEE. With 2 bases clipped from V and 7 bases from J, the junction kept 1 base outside the gene matches.